A single sample gave rise to the 9 T cell receptor beta chains below, sequenced in a study of molecular identifiers for immune sequencing clone quantification. TCRdb independently ran MiXCR on the PCR reads; one entry per CDR3 protein. Of hundreds of thousands of distinct CDR3 sequences listed, about 20% are singletons. Material: naive CD8+ T cells from blood, with Jurkat cell RNA spiked in. The subset here: FACS-sorted CD8+CD4-CCR7+CD45RA+ naive T cells. These receptors were obtained from a human donor in good health. Some libraries in this study had Jurkat cell RNA spiked in.

Points on this clonotype: A read error may account for a junction end that differs from germline. This rearrangement joins TRBV4-2 to TRBJ2-7, with 9 bases that match TRBD2. Per the germline V gene, CDR1 is LGHNA and CDR2 is YNFKEQ. The CDR3 totals 16 residues. CDR3 nucleotides: TGTGTCAGCAGCCAAGTTATCAGCGGGGGGACTCACGAGCAGTACTTC. Its protein is CVSSQVISGGTHEQYF.

Notes on this clonotype: This may stem from a read error, because a much larger clone lies one nucleotide away. The chain is built from TRBV7-9 and TRBJ2-7; D is possibly TRBD1 or TRBD2 (5 bases each). The CDR3 length is 15 residues. CDR1 and CDR2 (germline): SEHNR, FQNEAQ (reference sequence). V gave up 8 bases and J gave up 7 bases, with 24 bases separating them. The CDR3 loop reads CASGPPGPESMEQYF. The CDR3 region has the DNA TGTGCCAGCGGTCCCCCGGGACCGGAAAGTATGGAGCAGTACTTC.

The J gene is TRBJ2-1, the V gene TRBV5-1; perhaps TRBD2 as D (6 bases). Germline lookup yields CDR1 SGHRS and CDR2 YFSETQ. This CDR3 comprises 14 residues. The V end was cut by 2 bases, the J end by 7 bases, with 13 bases between. The CDR3 is CASSFGGIINEQFF. In DNA, the CDR3 is TGCGCCAGCAGCTTCGGCGGGATTATTAATGAGCAGTTCTTC. Together with reference TRBV5-1 and TRBJ2-1, the CDR3 gives the full variable domain: KAGVTQTPRYLIKTRGQQVTLSCSPISGHRSVSWYQQTPGQGLQFLFEYFSETQRNKGNFPGRFSGRQFSNSRSEMNVSTLELGDSALYLCASSFGGIINEQFFGPGTRLTVL.

This clonotype came up a few times. A single base separates this from a much larger clone, so it may be a read error. In this CDR3 the conserved last residue, phenylalanine or tryptophan, is missing, so a read error is likely. The chain joins TRBV27 to TRBJ2-6; no clear D gene. The CDR3 length is 18 residues. CDR1 is MNHEY, CDR2 SMNVEV, per germline (reference sequence). V lost 1 base to trimming and J lost 1 base, with 14 bases between them. The DNA of the CDR3 is TGTGCCAGCAGTTTATTAGACCCTCTGGCGTCTGGGGCCAACGTCCTGACTTCC. Its protein product is CASSLLDPLASGANVLTS.

V gene TRBV27 combines with J gene TRBJ2-1, with D uncertain. Trimming left V 2 bases short and J 0 bases short, with 14 bases between. This CDR3 is 17 amino acids long. Germline CDR1 is MNHEY and CDR2 is SMNVEV (reference sequence). CDR3 region: CASSLSRAPYSYNEQFF. The CDR3 DNA reads as TGTGCCAGCAGTTTAAGCAGAGCGCCTTACTCCTACAATGAGCAGTTCTTC.

In the case of this clonotype: A read error is possible here, since a much larger clone lies one base away. As the CDR3 is not closed by the conserved phenylalanine or tryptophan, this likely results from a read error. The chain couples TRBV7-8 to TRBJ2-5; D perhaps matches TRBD2 (7 bases). This CDR3 region has 17 residues. Germline CDR1 is SGHVS and CDR2 is FQNEAQ. V gave up 0 bases and J gave up 1 base, with 15 bases separating them. CDR3 sequence: CASSLARGGAPQETQYL. As DNA, the CDR3 is TGTGCCAGCAGCTTAGCGAGGGGGGGCGCCCCCCAAGAGACCCAGTACCTC.

This clonotype was observed many times. The chain recombines TRBV13 with TRBJ2-1; 11 nucleotides line up with TRBD2. Germline loops: CDR1 PRHDT, CDR2 FYEKMQ (reference sequence). This CDR3 has 16 amino acids. With V trimmed by 5 bases and J by 2 bases, 5 bases remained unmatched. CDR3 region: CASSLTSGGPYNEQFF. CDR3 DNA sequence: TGTGCCAGCAGCCTAACTAGCGGGGGACCCTACAATGAGCAGTTCTTC.

This clonotype was found a few times. At one end the junction does not follow the germline gene, possibly because of a read error. The chain joins TRBV30 to TRBJ2-1; D remains ambiguous. This CDR3 has 15 residues. CDR1 and CDR2 from the germline V gene are GTSNPN and SVGIG (reference sequence). The CDR3 bases are TGTGCCTGGAACCTAGTCGAGCCCACATACAATGAGCAGTTCTTT. It translates to CAWNLVEPTYNEQFF.

This clonotype has more than one count but fewer than ten. The V call is TRBV12-3 or TRBV12-4, the J call TRBJ1-2; D remains ambiguous. V lost 5 bases and J lost 4, with 26 bases in between. The CDR3 is made up of 18 amino acids. The CDR3, as DNA: TGTGCCAGCAGTACCGCAGGTACCGCCGGTGCCGGGATCTATGGCTACACCTTC. Translation gives CASSTAGTAGAGIYGYTF.